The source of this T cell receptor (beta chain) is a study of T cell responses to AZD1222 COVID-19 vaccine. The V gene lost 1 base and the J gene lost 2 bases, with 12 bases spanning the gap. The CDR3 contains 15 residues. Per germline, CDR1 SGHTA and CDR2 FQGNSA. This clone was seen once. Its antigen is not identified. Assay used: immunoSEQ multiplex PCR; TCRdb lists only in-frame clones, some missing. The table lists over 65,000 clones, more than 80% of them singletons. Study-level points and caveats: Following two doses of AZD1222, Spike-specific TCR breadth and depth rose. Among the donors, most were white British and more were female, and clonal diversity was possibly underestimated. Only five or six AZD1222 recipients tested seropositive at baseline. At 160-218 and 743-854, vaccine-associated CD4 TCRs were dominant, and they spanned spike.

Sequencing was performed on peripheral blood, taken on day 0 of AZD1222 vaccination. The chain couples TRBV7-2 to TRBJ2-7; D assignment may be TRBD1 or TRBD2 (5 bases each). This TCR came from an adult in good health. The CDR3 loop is CASSLERDPTYEQYF. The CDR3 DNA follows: TGTGCCAGCAGCTTAGAAAGGGACCCGACCTACGAGCAGTACTTC.